The sequence of this T cell receptor (beta chain) was determined in a study of blood T cell repertoires in COVID-19 (dated by TCRdb to the early 2020s). Study-wide context: Collaborator samples came from the United States, Italy and Spain and covered acute and convalescent phases of COVID-19. The prospective study material was composed of cDNA or gDNA derived from T cells, B-cell-depleted T cells, or PBMCs. The dataset comprised deeply sampled blood TCRbeta repertoires from subjects exposed to, actively infected with, or recovered from COVID-19. The repertoires were released in a freely available public database intended as a resource for research on the immune response to SARS-CoV-2. Samples came from the ongoing ImmuneRACE study (first 160 participants) plus 1,254 subjects from 6 global collaborators. Sample metadata almost always included a de-identified subject ID, COVID-19 status, age in years and sex. HLA class I and class II types, where available, came from metadata supplied by the sample provider rather than from assay-based typing. Findings and caveats that apply to the study as a whole: The amount of clinical and demographic metadata varied by source and participant and was provided uncurated.

Whole blood was collected in K2EDTA tubes by collaborating institutions according to the institutions' own protocols. For TCRbeta analysis, collaborators shipped samples in one of three forms: frozen whole blood, isolated PBMCs, or DNA extracted from either of those sample types. The germline V and J ends show losses of 6 bases and 7 bases respectively, and no gene match explains 8 bases of the junction. Including the terminal cysteine and phenylalanine, the CDR3 comprises 16 residues. The sequence is cut down to CDR3 DNA, 48 bases in frame from base 1. In the germline V gene (reference sequence), CDR1 corresponds to LGHDT and CDR2 to YNNKEL. TCRbeta CDR3 regions were amplified from genomic DNA by means of the immunoSEQ Assay, a bias-controlled multiplex PCR. In the authors' own workflow: The number of nucleated cells in each sample was estimated from the amplification of reference gene primers within the assay. To quantify the absolute abundance of each unique TCRbeta CDR3 rearrangement, sequence reads were collapsed and filtered. For each sample, productive Simpson clonality was calculated by taking the square root of Simpson's diversity index across productive rearrangements. TCRdb mirrors the immuneACCESS table, restricted to in-frame sequences. Some clones are absent from its copies; in checked studies, under half trace to an unresolved V gene, and the reason for the others is unknown. V, J and clone size were drawn from that table, and D and trimming were deduced from the DNA. The sample table holds about 110,000 clones, of which approximately 90% were seen once. 4% to 5% of the sample is in the top ten clones.

On this clone itself: The target of this receptor is not known. No base quality values were provided; no much bigger clone lies one nucleotide off.

The chain is made from TRBV3-1 (or the pseudogene TRBV3-2) and TRBJ2-2, with 13 central nucleotides matching TRBD2. Sequenced: peripheral blood. This sequence was found in a human donor in a cohort sampled during active COVID-19. Read as DNA, the sequence is TGTGCCAGCAGTAAACTAGCGGGGGGGTCGATCGGGGAGCTGTTTTTT. It codes for CASSKLAGGSIGELFF.